A single sample is the source of the 5 T cell receptor beta chains below, sequenced in a study of blood T cell repertoires in COVID-19. Clones were read by immunoSEQ multiplex PCR, and TCRdb kept only the in-frame ones, dropping some. The profile shows about 220,000 clones, about 84% of them singletons. The sequenced sample consisted of peripheral blood. The receptor set was obtained from a human donor in a cohort sampled during active COVID-19.

The chain links TRBV7-2 to TRBJ2-2; 9 positions match TRBD2. V was pared by 5 bases and J by 9 bases, with 10 bases of the junction left unmatched. The length of the CDR3 is 15 residues. Germline V gene lookup returns CDR1 SGHTA and CDR2 FQGNSA. The CDR3 DNA sequence: TGTGCCAGCAGCCAAGAGGGAGCGGGAGGCCGGGAGCTGTTTTTT. This encodes CASSQEGAGGRELFF.

This clone occurred a few times. A junction boundary mismatches the germline segment, possibly from a read error. This chain uses TRBV4-1 with TRBJ2-1; 9 bases line up with TRBD2. Germline lookup yields CDR1 MGHRA and CDR2 YSYEKL. This CDR3 comprises 18 residues. CDR3 coding DNA: TGCGCCAGCAGCCCTAGGCTACTAGCGGGCCCGGGGGGGCTAAAGGGGGTCTTC. Its translation: CASSPRLLAGPGGLKGVF.

J is TRBJ2-7 and V is TRBV3-1 (or the pseudogene TRBV3-2); 11 bases align to TRBD2. J lost 6 bases, V lost 3 bases, and 13 bases had no gene match. The CDR3 is made up of 17 amino acids. Germline V lookup: CDR1 LGHDT, CDR2 YNNKEL (reference sequence). CDR3: CASSHPPPLAGGSEQYF. The CDR3, as DNA: TGTGCCAGCAGCCACCCCCCGCCGCTAGCGGGAGGATCCGAGCAGTACTTC.

The J gene is TRBJ2-6, the V gene TRBV3-1 (or the pseudogene TRBV3-2); 7 bases fit TRBD1. Per germline, CDR1 LGHDT and CDR2 YNNKEL (reference sequence). J lost 6 bases, V lost 6 bases, and 8 bases had no gene match. The CDR3 consists of 15 residues. For the CDR3, the DNA is TGTGCCAGCAGTTTGACAGGGATAACGGCCAACGTCCTGACTTTC. Amino acid sequence: CASSLTGITANVLTF.

V usage is TRBV28 and J usage is TRBJ1-1; D is perhaps TRBD1 (5 bases). The CDR3 is 14 residues long. Trimming pared 5 bases from V and 0 bases from J, leaving 10 bases between. Germline CDR1 and CDR2: MDHEN and SYDVKM. The CDR3 DNA reads as TGTGCCAGCAGTCCACAGGCCGTGAACACTGAAGCTTTCTTT. It encodes CASSPQAVNTEAFF.